This T cell receptor beta chain was observed in a study of control samples from healthy donors and cancer patients. Method: immunoSEQ multiplex PCR; TCRdb's copy keeps in-frame clones and lacks some. This table holds 70,000 or so clones, approximately 88% found once. CDR3 size: 12 residues. The junction had 6 bases not matched to a gene; V was cut back by 3 bases and J by 15 bases. Germline values: CDR1 SGHTA, CDR2 FQGNSA. The chain uses TRBV7-2 and TRBJ2-1; 9 bases line up with TRBD2. Specimen: PBMCs. This TCR was sampled from a woman aged 45-65 years with lung cancer. The CDR3 protein is CASSFQRGVGFF. The CDR3 nucleotides read TGTGCCAGCAGCTTCCAGCGGGGGGTCGGGTTCTTC.